One T cell receptor (beta chain) is described in this entry. This sample stems from a study of blood T cell repertoires in COVID-19. Recruits, aged roughly 18 to 100 years, lived in 20 to 30 US areas. Libraries were prepared by immunoSEQ multiplex PCR; TCRdb keeps only in-frame clonotypes and omits some of them. The table records 400,000 to 550,000 clones, nearly 90% of them present only once. J lost 6 bases, V lost 0 bases, and 10 bases had no gene match. The CDR3 covers 16 residues. The germline CDR1 and CDR2 sequences are SGHNT and YYREEE (reference sequence). This clonotype was obtained from a woman under 30 with acute COVID-19. Material: PBMCs or T cells enriched from blood (not recorded which). The V and J genes are TRBV5-4 and TRBJ1-1; 8 bases are a match to TRBD1. DNA of the CDR3: TGTGCCAGCAGCTTGGGTGGACAGGGAATTAACCCTGAAGCTTTCTTT. This codes for CASSLGGQGINPEAFF.